This T cell receptor (beta chain) is drawn from a study of shared clonotypes between healthy human individuals. Study as a whole: With ages of 18 to 49, the donors were two women and a few men.

Study-wide findings and caveats: Large depth notwithstanding, sorted-subset sequencing proved incomplete by rarefaction.

Study processing details: ImmunoSEQ output held junction-only sequences without quality scores, so filtering differed. The data were produced by immunoSEQ multiplex PCR, yet TCRdb's version contains in-frame clones alone and is incomplete. The DNA was the basis for D and trimming; V, J and clone size are from that table. Found here are roughly 2 million clones, more than 90% of them singletons; the top ten hold more than 0.1%. CDR1 and CDR2 from the germline V gene are SGHRS and YFSETQ. The J segment lost 3 bases and the V segment lost 4 bases, leaving 4 bases of the junction unmatched. The CDR3 spans 14 residues. Donors were healthy HIV-negative adults without recent acute infections or vaccinations. About this clone: Its antigen remains unknown.

The chain combines TRBV5-1 with TRBJ2-7; 10 nucleotides match TRBD2. This TCR was sampled from a man aged 18 to 30 in good health. Sequenced sample: naive CD4+ T cells sorted from blood. Regarding subset: CD45RA+ positively selected. CDR3 residues: CASSGGLADYEQYF. DNA for the CDR3: TGCGCCAGCAGCGGAGGACTAGCGGACTACGAGCAGTACTTC.